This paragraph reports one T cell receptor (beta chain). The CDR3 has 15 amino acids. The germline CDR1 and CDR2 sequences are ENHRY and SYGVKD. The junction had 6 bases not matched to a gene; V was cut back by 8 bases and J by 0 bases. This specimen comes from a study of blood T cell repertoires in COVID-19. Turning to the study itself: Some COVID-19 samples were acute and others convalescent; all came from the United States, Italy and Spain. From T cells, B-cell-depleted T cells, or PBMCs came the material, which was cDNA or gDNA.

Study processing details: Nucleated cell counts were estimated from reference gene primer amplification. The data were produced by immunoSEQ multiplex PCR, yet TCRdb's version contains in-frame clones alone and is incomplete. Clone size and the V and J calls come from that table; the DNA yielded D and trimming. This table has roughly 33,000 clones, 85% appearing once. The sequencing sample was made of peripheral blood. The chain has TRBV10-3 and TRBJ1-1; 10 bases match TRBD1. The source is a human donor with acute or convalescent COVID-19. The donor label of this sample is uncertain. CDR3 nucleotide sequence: TGTGCCATCCGACAGGGGGCAAGTCTGAACACTGAAGCTTTCTTT. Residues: CAIRQGASLNTEAFF.